The 21 T cell receptor beta chains below all came from one sample that was sequenced in a study of T-cell reconstitution after alpha-beta-depleted transplantation in children. Unique molecular identifiers were used to barcode this TCRbeta library. TCRdb passed the PCR reads through MiXCR, listing each CDR3 protein once. The sample carries around 960,000 distinct CDR3 sequences, about 31% recorded once. The starting material was PBMCs, mostly from graft donor cells, obtained 360 days after TCRalphabeta/CD19-depleted stem cell transplant. These receptors were taken from a boy younger than two who had a stem cell transplant for SCID, so the T cells may come from the graft donor.

In this sample, this clonotype turned up a few times. CDR3 bases: TGTGCCAGCAGTGATCGGTTATGGCAGACCGAGCAGTACTTC. Amino acids: CASSDRLWQTEQYF. The chain carries TRBV2 and TRBJ2-7; D unclear. Trimming took 3 bases from V and 6 from J, leaving 15 bases between them. Germline CDR1 SNHLY, CDR2 FYNNEI. The CDR3 extends over 14 amino acids.

V gene TRBV4-2 combines with J gene TRBJ1-2; weak D call: TRBD1 (6 bases). V gave up 1 base and J gave up 5 bases, with 14 bases separating them. This CDR3 region has 15 residues. Germline values: CDR1 LGHNA, CDR2 YNFKEQ. CDR3 region: CASSQGGGEVYGYTF. As DNA, the CDR3 is TGTGCCAGCAGCCAAGGAGGGGGGGAGGTATATGGCTACACCTTC.

J is TRBJ1-1 and V is TRBV29-1; D remains ambiguous. Trimming left V 4 bases short and J 1 base short, with 13 bases between. Germline V lookup: CDR1 SQVTM, CDR2 ANQGSEA. The CDR3 consists of 14 residues. CDR3 bases: TGCAGCGTTGCCCCAGGAAAGACGAACACTGAAGCTTTCTTT. This sequence encodes CSVAPGKTNTEAFF.

The CDR3 sequence: CASSFSPGAPNEKLFF. The CDR3 DNA is TGTGCCAGCAGCTTTTCCCCAGGGGCGCCTAATGAAAAACTGTTTTTT. The chain employs TRBV5-5 and TRBJ1-4; tentative D call: TRBD1 (6 bases). Per the germline V gene, CDR1 is SGHKS and CDR2 is YYEKEE (reference sequence). V lost 2 bases, J lost 3 bases, and 14 bases lay in between. The CDR3 runs 16 residues. Supplemented by reference TRBV5-5 and TRBJ1-4, the full variable domain reads DAGVTQSPTHLIKTRGQQVTLRCSPISGHKSVSWYQQVLGQGPQFIFQYYEKEERGRGNFPDRFSARQFPNYSSELNVNALLLGDSALYLCASSFSPGAPNEKLFFGSGTQLSVL.

This clonotype was found a few times. The gene calls are TRBV20-1 and TRBJ2-2; a weak D match, TRBD1 (6 bases). The CDR3 has 18 residues. Germline V CDR1 and CDR2: DFQATT, SNEGSKA (reference sequence). V was clipped by 0 bases and J by 0 bases, with 17 bases between them. The CDR3 region is CSARDPQSAGANTGELFF. Here the CDR3 DNA reads TGCAGTGCTAGAGATCCCCAATCAGCAGGGGCGAACACCGGGGAGCTGTTTTTT.

V gene TRBV6-1 combines with J gene TRBJ2-2; a weak D match, TRBD1 (6 bases). Germline CDR1 reads MNHNS; CDR2 reads SASEGT. Trimming stripped 7 bases from V and 6 bases from J, with 12 bases between. This CDR3 has 13 amino acids. This CDR3 reads CASIPRGAGELFF. The DNA for the CDR3 is TGTGCCAGCATACCCAGGGGAGCCGGGGAGCTGTTTTTT.

In the case of this clonotype: Here the CDR3 omits its conserved ending phenylalanine or tryptophan, so a read error is the likely source. This chain joins TRBV5-5 and TRBJ1-2; 8 bases match TRBD1. V lost 0 bases, J lost 0 bases, and 1 base stayed unmatched. CDR1 SGHKS and CDR2 YYEKEE come from the germline V gene (reference sequence). This CDR3 region has 15 residues. This chain's CDR3 is CASSLDRGTNYGYTS. In DNA, the CDR3 is TGTGCCAGCAGCTTGGACAGGGGGACTAACTATGGCTACACCTCC.

The rearrangement links TRBV12-3 or TRBV12-4 to TRBJ2-2; TRBD1 or TRBD2 may be the D gene (6 bases each). Trimming left V 3 bases short and J 7 bases short, with 12 bases between. This CDR3 spans 14 amino acids. The CDR3 DNA reads as TGTGCCAGCAGTTTTAGGGGGGCCGACGGGGAGCTGTTTTTT. The encoded protein is CASSFRGADGELFF.

This clonotype was recorded at least ten times. The gene calls are TRBV3-1 and TRBJ2-2; no definite D call. The CDR3 totals 12 residues. Between the trimmed V and J ends, which lost 3 bases and 6 bases, there was a span of 5 bases. In germline, CDR1 is LGHDT, CDR2 YNNKEL (reference sequence). The CDR3 sequence: CASSHGAGELFF. The CDR3 nucleotides are TGTGCCAGCAGCCATGGCGCCGGGGAGCTGTTTTTT. Combining the CDR3 with reference TRBV3-1 and TRBJ2-2 gives the whole variable domain DTAVSQTPKYLVTQMGNDKSIKCEQNLGHDTMYWYKQDSKKFLKIMFSYNNKELIINETVPNRFSPKSPDKAHLNLHINSLELGDSAVYFCASSHGAGELFFGEGSRLTVL.

This clonotype was detected only a few times. This rearrangement joins TRBV29-1 to TRBJ2-7; either TRBD1 or TRBD2 may fit D (6 bases each). V was shortened by 5 bases and J by 1 base, with 9 bases between the two germline ends. Looked up from germline, CDR1 is SQVTM and CDR2 is ANQGSEA. The CDR3 extends over 12 amino acids. CDR3 region: CSVLGGSYEQYF. DNA for the CDR3: TGCAGCGTTCTAGGGGGGTCCTACGAGCAGTACTTC.

This clonotype turned up a few times. This rearrangement joins TRBV4-2 to TRBJ1-5; D is possibly TRBD1 (5 bases). Deletions cut 0 bases from V and 10 bases from J, with 13 bases between. Germline V gives CDR1 LGHNA, CDR2 YNFKEQ. The CDR3 loop spans 14 amino acids. The CDR3 loop is CASSQEGQSSPQHF. The CDR3 bases are TGTGCCAGCAGCCAAGAGGGGCAGTCCAGCCCCCAGCATTTT.

The chain employs TRBV5-5 and TRBJ2-3; D gene uncertain. V was clipped by 4 bases and J by 2 bases, with 8 bases between them. This CDR3 region has 13 residues. Germline CDR1 and CDR2: SGHKS and YYEKEE (reference sequence). The CDR3 DNA sequence: TGTGCCAGCAGCATAGGAACCACAGATACGCAGTATTTT. This translates into CASSIGTTDTQYF.

The J gene is TRBJ2-3, the V gene TRBV5-1, with D perhaps given as TRBD1 or TRBD2 (5 bases each). CDR3 size: 18 residues. V lost 0 bases to trimming and J lost 2 bases, with 19 bases between them. Germline values: CDR1 SGHRS, CDR2 YFSETQ. The CDR3 region has the DNA TGCGCCAGCAGCTTGGGGGGCACGAGGCGGGCCTACACAGATACGCAGTATTTT. It codes for CASSLGGTRRAYTDTQYF.

CDR3 amino acids: CASSGLAVNNEQFF. As DNA, the CDR3 is TGTGCCAGCAGTGGACTAGCGGTTAACAATGAGCAGTTCTTC. The rearrangement uses TRBV12-3 or TRBV12-4 and TRBJ2-1; 10 positions agree with TRBD2. J lost 5 bases, V lost 5 bases, and 3 bases had no gene match. This CDR3 has 14 residues.

This clonotype was observed a handful of times. This sequence joins TRBV10-3 and TRBJ2-7; D might be TRBD1 or TRBD2, each matching 5 bases. The CDR3 extends over 14 amino acids. The V end was cut by 2 bases, the J end by 5 bases, with 13 bases between. Germline V gives CDR1 ENHRY, CDR2 SYGVKD. The CDR3 bases are TGTGCCATCAGTGAGCCCGGGGCAGGAAACGAGCAGTACTTC. Translation gives CAISEPGAGNEQYF.

The chain recombines TRBV12-3 or TRBV12-4 with TRBJ2-7; the D is unclear. The CDR3 contains 12 residues. Deletions cut 3 bases from V and 5 bases from J, with 8 bases between. CDR3 sequence: CASSLGFNEQYF. For the CDR3, the DNA is TGTGCCAGCAGTTTGGGGTTTAACGAGCAGTACTTC.

This clonotype appeared a few times. V is TRBV28 and J is TRBJ2-7, with D hard to call. Trimming removed 7 bases at V and 2 bases at J, with 12 bases between. The germline gives CDR1 MDHEN, CDR2 SYDVKM. The CDR3 contains 13 residues. CDR3 nucleotides: TGTGCCAGCACAGAGGCTGGGACCTACGAGCAGTACTTC. Amino acid sequence: CASTEAGTYEQYF.

This chain joins TRBV5-1 and TRBJ2-1; D gene ambiguous. CDR3 length: 13 amino acids. The germline gives CDR1 SGHRS, CDR2 YFSETQ. V lost 3 bases and J lost 5, with 9 bases in between. Written as DNA, the CDR3 is TGCGCCAGCAGCTATGACGTAAACAATGAGCAGTTCTTC. Protein product: CASSYDVNNEQFF.

On this clonotype itself: A junction end diverges from the germline sequence, so it may reflect a read error. The chain employs TRBV5-1 and TRBJ2-1; D might be TRBD1 (6 bases). Germline lookup yields CDR1 SGHRS and CDR2 YFSETQ. CDR3 size: 17 residues. As DNA, the CDR3 is TGCGCCAGCAGATTGGCCGGGTGGGACACCCCTAGGGATGAGCAGTTCTTC. Protein: CASRLAGWDTPRDEQFF.

This clonotype was observed a few times. This chain connects TRBV5-6 to TRBJ2-1; 11 bases are shared with TRBD2. The trim removed 4 bases at V and 7 bases at J, leaving 7 bases unmatched. The CDR3 contains 15 residues. Germline-derived CDR1 and CDR2 are SGHDT and YYEEEE. The DNA for the CDR3 is TGTGCCAGCAGCATAGCGGGGGGGCCGAGGAATGAGCAGTTCTTC. It codes for CASSIAGGPRNEQFF.

CDR3 in DNA: TGTGCCAGCAGTCTCCGGGACAGGGTTCTAAACACTGAAGCTTTCTTT. Its protein is CASSLRDRVLNTEAFF. V and J are TRBV12-3 or TRBV12-4 and TRBJ1-1; TRBD1 matches at 9 bases. V lost 5 bases and J lost 2; bases outside the gene matches: 9. There are 16 residues in the CDR3.